This T cell receptor beta chain derives from a study of blood T cell repertoires in COVID-19. In the authors' methods: By means of reference gene primer amplification, nucleated cell counts were estimated. Some clones are missing from TCRdb's copy, which holds only in-frame ones; the method was immunoSEQ multiplex PCR. D and trimming were read from the DNA, whereas the V and J calls and clone size are those reported in that table. This table holds about 190,000 clones, roughly nine tenths found once. This clone was detected only a few times. V shed 5 bases and J shed 4 bases, with 10 bases lying between them. This CDR3 region has 13 residues. Germline CDR1 and CDR2: MNHEY and SMNVEV (reference sequence).

Sequencing was performed on peripheral blood. The V gene is TRBV27, the J gene TRBJ2-3; D is unresolved. The TCR originated in a woman under 40 with active or convalescent COVID-19. DNA of the CDR3: TGTGCCAGCAGTACGGTGGGCGCAGATACGCAGTATTTT. It codes for CASSTVGADTQYF.